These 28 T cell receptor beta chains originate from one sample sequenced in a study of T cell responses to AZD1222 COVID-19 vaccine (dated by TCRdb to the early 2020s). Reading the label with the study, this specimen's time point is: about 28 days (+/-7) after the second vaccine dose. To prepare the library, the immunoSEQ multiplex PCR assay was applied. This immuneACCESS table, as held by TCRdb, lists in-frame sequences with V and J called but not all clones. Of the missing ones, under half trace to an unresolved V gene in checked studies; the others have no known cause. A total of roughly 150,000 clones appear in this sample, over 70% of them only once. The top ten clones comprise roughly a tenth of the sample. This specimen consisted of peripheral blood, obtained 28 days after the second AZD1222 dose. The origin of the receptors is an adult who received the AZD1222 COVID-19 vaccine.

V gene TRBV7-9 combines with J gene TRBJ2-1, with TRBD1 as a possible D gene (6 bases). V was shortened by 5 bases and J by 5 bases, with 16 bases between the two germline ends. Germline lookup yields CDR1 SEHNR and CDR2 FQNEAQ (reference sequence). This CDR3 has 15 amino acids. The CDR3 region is CASSPPRGHDNEQFF. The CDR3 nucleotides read TGTGCCAGCAGCCCACCCCGGGGACACGACAATGAGCAGTTCTTC.

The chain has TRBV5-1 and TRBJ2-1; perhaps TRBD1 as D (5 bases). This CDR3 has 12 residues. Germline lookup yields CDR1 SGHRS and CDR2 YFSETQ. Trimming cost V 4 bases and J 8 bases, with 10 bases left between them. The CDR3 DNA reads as TGCGCCAGCAGCCCCTTAGGGGATGAGCAGTTCTTC. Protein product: CASSPLGDEQFF.

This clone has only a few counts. CDR3 amino acids: CASSQDWGNQPQHF. The CDR3 bases are TGTGCCAGCAGCCAAGATTGGGGCAATCAGCCCCAGCATTTT. The J gene is TRBJ1-5, the V gene TRBV4-2; the D is unclear. Germline loops: CDR1 LGHNA, CDR2 YNFKEQ. V was shortened by 0 bases and J by 2 bases, with 5 bases between the two germline ends. The CDR3 is made up of 14 amino acids.

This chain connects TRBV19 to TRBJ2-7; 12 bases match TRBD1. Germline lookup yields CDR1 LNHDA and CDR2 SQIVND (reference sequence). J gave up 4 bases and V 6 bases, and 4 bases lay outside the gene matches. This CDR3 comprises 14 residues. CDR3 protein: CASRGTGGTYEQYF. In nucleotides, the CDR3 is TGTGCCAGTAGGGGGACAGGGGGCACATACGAGCAGTACTTC.

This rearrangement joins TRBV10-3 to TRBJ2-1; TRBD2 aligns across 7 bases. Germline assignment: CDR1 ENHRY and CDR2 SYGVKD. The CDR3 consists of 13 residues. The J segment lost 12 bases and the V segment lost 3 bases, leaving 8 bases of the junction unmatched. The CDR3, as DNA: TGTGCCATCAGTGAACAAACACCGGGAGGGCAGTTCTTC. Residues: CAISEQTPGGQFF.

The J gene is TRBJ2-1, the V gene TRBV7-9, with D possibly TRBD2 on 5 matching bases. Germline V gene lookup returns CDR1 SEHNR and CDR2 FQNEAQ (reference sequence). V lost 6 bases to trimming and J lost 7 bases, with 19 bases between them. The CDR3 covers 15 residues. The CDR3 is CASSPQRTLSNEQFF. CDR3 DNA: TGTGCCAGCAGTCCCCAGCGGACCCTTTCGAATGAGCAGTTCTTC.

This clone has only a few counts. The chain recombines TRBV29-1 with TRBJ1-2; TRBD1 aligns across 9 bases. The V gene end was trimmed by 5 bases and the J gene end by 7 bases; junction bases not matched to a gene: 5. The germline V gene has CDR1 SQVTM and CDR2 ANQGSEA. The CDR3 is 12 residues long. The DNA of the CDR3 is TGCAGCGTTCGACAGGGGGTGGTTGGCTACACCTTC. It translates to CSVRQGVVGYTF.

CDR3 amino acids: CASSLAVIRNTIYF. The CDR3 DNA sequence: TGTGCCAGCAGCTTAGCAGTAATCCGGAACACCATATATTTT. This chain links TRBV7-2 with TRBJ1-3; D gene uncertain. The V gene lost 0 bases and the J gene lost 7 bases, with 10 bases spanning the gap. The CDR3 consists of 14 residues. The germline V gene encodes CDR1 SGHTA and CDR2 FQGNSA.

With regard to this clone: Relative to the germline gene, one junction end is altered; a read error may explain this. The CDR3 here is CAWSLVLYDEQFF. As DNA, the CDR3 is TGTGCCTGGAGTCTCGTACTCTACGATGAGCAGTTCTTC. The chain combines TRBV30 with TRBJ2-1; D is ambiguous. The CDR3 is 13 amino acids. Germline V gene data show CDR1 as GTSNPN and CDR2 as SVGIG (reference sequence).

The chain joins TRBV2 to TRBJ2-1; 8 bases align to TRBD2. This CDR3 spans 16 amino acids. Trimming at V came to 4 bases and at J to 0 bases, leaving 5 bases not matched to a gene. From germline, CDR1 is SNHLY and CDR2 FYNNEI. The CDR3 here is CASSGPGLASYNEQFF. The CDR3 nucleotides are TGTGCCAGCAGTGGACCCGGACTAGCCTCCTACAATGAGCAGTTCTTC.

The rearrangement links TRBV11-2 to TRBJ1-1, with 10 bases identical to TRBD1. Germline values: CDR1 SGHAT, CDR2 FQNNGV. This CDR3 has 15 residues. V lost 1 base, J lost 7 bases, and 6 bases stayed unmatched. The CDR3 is CASSLGMGQGYEAFF. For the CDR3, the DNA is TGTGCCAGCAGCTTAGGAATGGGACAGGGGTATGAAGCTTTCTTT.

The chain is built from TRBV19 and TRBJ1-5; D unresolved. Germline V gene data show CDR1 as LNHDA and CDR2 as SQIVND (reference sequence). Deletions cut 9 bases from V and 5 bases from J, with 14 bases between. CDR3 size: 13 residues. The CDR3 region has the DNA TGTGCCAGCCGAGGAATGGTGGATCAGCCCCAGCATTTT. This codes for CASRGMVDQPQHF.

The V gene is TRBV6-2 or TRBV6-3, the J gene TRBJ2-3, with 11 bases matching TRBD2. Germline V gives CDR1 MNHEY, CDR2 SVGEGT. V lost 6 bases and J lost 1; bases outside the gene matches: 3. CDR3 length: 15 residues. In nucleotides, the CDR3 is TGTGCCAGCAGCCTAGCGGGGGGAGGCACAGATACGCAGTATTTT. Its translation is CASSLAGGGTDTQYF.

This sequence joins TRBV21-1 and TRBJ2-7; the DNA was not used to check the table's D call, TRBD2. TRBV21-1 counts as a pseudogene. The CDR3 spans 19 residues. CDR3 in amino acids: CASSKAAGLAGGPSYEQYF. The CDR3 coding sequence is TGTGCCAGCAGCAAAGCCGCGGGACTAGCGGGAGGGCCCTCCTACGAGCAGTACTTC.

The CDR3 is CASSQGDGLYEQYF. The DNA for the CDR3 is TGTGCCAGCAGCCAAGGAGACGGACTATACGAGCAGTACTTC. V gene TRBV3-1 (or the pseudogene TRBV3-2) combines with J gene TRBJ2-7, with D perhaps TRBD2 (6 bases). Between the trimmed V and J ends, which lost 1 base and 4 bases, there was a span of 11 bases. In germline, CDR1 is LGHDT, CDR2 YNNKEL (reference sequence). The length of the CDR3 is 14 residues.

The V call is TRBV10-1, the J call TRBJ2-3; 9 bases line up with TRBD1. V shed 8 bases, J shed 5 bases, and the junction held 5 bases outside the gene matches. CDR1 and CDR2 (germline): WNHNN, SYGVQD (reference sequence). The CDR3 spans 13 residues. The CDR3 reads CASYRTGEDTQYF. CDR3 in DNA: TGCGCCAGCTACAGGACAGGGGAAGATACGCAGTATTTT.

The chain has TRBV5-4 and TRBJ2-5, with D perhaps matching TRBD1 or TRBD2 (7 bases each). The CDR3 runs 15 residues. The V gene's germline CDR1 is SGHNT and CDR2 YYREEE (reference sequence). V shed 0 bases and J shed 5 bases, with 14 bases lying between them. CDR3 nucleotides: TGTGCCAGCAGCTTGGAGGCAGGGGGAGGGGAGACCCAGTACTTC. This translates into CASSLEAGGGETQYF.

DNA for the CDR3: TGTGCCAGCAGGGGGCAGCCAGCGGGAGAGCTCGGGGAGCTGTTTTTT. This encodes CASRGQPAGELGELFF. The chain uses TRBV4-2 and TRBJ2-2, with 8 nucleotides matching TRBD2. V was pared by 6 bases and J by 7 bases, with 13 bases of the junction left unmatched. The V gene's germline CDR1 is LGHNA and CDR2 YNFKEQ. This CDR3 is 16 amino acids long.

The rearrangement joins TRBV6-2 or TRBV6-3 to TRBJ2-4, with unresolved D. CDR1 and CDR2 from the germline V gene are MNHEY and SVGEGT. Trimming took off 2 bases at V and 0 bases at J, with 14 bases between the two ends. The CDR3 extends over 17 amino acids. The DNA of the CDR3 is TGTGCCAGCAGTTACCACTCGACCAGTCTAGCCAAAAACATTCAGTACTTC. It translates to CASSYHSTSLAKNIQYF.

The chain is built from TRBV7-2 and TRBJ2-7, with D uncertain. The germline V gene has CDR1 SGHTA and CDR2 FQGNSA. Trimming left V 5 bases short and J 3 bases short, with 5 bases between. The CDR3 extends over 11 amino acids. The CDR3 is CASSIGYEQYF. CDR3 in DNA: TGTGCCAGCAGCATCGGCTACGAGCAGTACTTC. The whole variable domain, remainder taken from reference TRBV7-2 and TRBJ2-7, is GAGVSQSPSNKVTEKGKDVELRCDPISGHTALYWYRQSLGQGLEFLIYFQGNSAPDKSGLPSDRFSAERTGGSVSTLTIQRTQQEDSAVYLCASSIGYEQYFGPGTRLTVT.

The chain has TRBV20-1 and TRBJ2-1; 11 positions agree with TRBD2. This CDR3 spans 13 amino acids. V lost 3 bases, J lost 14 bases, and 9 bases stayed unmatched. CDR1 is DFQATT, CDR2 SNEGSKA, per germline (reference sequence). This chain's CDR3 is CSASPLAGEFKFF. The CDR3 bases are TGCAGTGCTAGTCCACTAGCGGGAGAATTCAAGTTCTTC.

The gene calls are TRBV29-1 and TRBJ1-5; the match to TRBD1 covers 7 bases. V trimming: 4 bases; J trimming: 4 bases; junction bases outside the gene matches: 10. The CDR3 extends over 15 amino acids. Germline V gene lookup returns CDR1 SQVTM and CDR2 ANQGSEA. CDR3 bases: TGCAGCGTTGTATTGTCGGACAGGTCAAATCAGCCCCAGCATTTT. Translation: CSVVLSDRSNQPQHF.

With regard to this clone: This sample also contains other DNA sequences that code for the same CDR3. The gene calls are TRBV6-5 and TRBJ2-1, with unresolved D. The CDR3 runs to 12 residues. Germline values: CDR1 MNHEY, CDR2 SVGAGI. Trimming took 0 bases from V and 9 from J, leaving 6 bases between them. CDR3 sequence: CASSYSTGEQFF. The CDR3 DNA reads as TGTGCCAGCAGTTACTCAACTGGTGAGCAGTTCTTC.

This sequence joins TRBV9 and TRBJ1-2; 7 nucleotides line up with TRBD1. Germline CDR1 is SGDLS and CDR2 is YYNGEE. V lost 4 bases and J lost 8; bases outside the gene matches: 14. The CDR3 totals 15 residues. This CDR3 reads CASSRLGQSTGGYTF. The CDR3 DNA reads TGTGCCAGCAGCCGCCTGGGACAGTCAACGGGGGGCTACACCTTC.

The CDR3 nucleotides are TGTGCCAGTAGTAGTCGGACTAGCGGGAGGCCTAACCACTACGAGCAGTACTTC. Amino acid sequence: CASSSRTSGRPNHYEQYF. The V gene is TRBV19, the J gene TRBJ2-7; 14 positions match TRBD2. CDR1 is LNHDA and CDR2 is SQIVND in the germline V gene (reference sequence). This CDR3 has 18 residues. V was pared by 4 bases and J by 3 bases, with 11 bases of the junction left unmatched.

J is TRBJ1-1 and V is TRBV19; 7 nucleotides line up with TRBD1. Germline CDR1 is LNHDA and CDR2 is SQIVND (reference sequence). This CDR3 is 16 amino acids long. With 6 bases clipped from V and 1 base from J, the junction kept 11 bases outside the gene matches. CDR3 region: CASSDRVRGRNTEAFF. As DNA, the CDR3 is TGTGCCAGTAGCGACAGGGTCAGGGGACGGAACACTGAAGCTTTCTTT. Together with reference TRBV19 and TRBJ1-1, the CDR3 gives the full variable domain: DGGITQSPKYLFRKEGQNVTLSCEQNLNHDAMYWYRQDPGQGLRLIYYSQIVNDFQKGDIAEGYSVSREKKESFPLTVTSAQKNPTAFYLCASSDRVRGRNTEAFFGQGTRLTVV.

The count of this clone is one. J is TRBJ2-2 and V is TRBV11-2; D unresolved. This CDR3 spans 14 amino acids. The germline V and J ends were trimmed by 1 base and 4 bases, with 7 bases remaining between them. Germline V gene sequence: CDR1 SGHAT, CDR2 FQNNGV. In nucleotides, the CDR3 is TGTGCCAGCAGCTTAGGGTCTCCCACCGGGGAGCTGTTTTTT. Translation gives CASSLGSPTGELFF.

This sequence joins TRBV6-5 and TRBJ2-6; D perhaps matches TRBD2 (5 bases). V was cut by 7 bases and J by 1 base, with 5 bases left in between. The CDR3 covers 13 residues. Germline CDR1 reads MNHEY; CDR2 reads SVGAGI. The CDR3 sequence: CASTGSGANVLTF. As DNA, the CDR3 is TGTGCCAGCACGGGATCTGGGGCCAACGTCCTGACTTTC.